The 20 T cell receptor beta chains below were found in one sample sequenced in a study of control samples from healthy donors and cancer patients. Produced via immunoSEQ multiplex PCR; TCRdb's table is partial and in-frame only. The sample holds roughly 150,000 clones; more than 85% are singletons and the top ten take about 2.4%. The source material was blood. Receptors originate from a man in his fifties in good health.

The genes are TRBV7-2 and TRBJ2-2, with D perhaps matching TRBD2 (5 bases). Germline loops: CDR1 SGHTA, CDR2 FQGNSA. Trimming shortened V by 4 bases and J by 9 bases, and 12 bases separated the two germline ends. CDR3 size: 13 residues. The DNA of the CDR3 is TGTGCCAGCAGCTCCCCATCGACTAGGGAGCTGTTTTTT. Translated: CASSSPSTRELFF. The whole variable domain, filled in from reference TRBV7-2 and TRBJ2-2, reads GAGVSQSPSNKVTEKGKDVELRCDPISGHTALYWYRQSLGQGLEFLIYFQGNSAPDKSGLPSDRFSAERTGGSVSTLTIQRTQQEDSAVYLCASSSPSTRELFFGEGSRLTVL.

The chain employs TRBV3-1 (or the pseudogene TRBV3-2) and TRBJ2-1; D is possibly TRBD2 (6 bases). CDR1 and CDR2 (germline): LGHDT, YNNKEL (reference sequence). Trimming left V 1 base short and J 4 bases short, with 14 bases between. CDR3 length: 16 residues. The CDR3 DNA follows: TGTGCCAGCAGCCAAGCACGGGACTGGAGGTACAATGAGCAGTTCTTC. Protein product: CASSQARDWRYNEQFF.

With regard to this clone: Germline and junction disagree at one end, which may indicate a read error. CDR3 coding DNA: TGTGCCACCAGGGATTGGGTACAGTCCGGGGAGCTGTTTTTT. Translation: CATRDWVQSGELFF. The genes are TRBV24-1 and TRBJ2-2; no definite D call. CDR1 is KGHDR and CDR2 is SFDVKD in the germline V gene. CDR3 length: 14 amino acids.

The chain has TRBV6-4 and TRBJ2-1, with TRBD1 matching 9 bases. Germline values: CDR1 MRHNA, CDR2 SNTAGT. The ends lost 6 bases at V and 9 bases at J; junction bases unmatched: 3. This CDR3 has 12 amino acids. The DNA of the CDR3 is TGTGCCAGCAGGACGACAGGGGGTGAGCAGTTCTTC. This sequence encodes CASRTTGGEQFF.

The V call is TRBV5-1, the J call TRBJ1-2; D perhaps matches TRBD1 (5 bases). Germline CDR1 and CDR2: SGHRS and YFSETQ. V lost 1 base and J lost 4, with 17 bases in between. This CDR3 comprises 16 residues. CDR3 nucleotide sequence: TGCGCCAGCAGCTTGCCGACAGCTACAGGCGGCTATGGCTACACCTTC. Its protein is CASSLPTATGGYGYTF.

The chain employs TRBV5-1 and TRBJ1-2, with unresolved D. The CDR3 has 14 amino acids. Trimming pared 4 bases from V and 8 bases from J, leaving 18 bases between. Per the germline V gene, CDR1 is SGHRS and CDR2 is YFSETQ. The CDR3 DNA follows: TGCGCCAGCAGCCTGGAGGTGACCGGGAGAGGCTACACCTTC. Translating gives CASSLEVTGRGYTF.

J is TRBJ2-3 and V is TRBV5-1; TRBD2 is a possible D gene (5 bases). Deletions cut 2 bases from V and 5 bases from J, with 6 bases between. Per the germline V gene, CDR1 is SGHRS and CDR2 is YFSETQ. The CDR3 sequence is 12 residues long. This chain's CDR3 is CASSFAGDTQYF. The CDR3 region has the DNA TGCGCCAGCAGCTTCGCGGGAGATACGCAGTATTTT. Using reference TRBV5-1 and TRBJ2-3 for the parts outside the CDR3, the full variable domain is KAGVTQTPRYLIKTRGQQVTLSCSPISGHRSVSWYQQTPGQGLQFLFEYFSETQRNKGNFPGRFSGRQFSNSRSEMNVSTLELGDSALYLCASSFAGDTQYFGPGTRLTVL.

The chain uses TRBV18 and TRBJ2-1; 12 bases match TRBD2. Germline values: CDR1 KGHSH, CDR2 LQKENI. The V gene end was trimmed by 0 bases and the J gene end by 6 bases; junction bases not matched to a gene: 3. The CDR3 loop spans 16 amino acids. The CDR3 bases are TGTGCCAGCTCACCACCACTAGCGGGAGGCCCCAATGAGCAGTTCTTC. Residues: CASSPPLAGGPNEQFF. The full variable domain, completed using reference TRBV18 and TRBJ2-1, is NAGVMQNPRHLVRRRGQEARLRCSPMKGHSHVYWYRQLPEEGLKFMVYLQKENIIDESGMPKERFSAEFPKEGPSILRIQQVVRGDSAAYFCASSPPLAGGPNEQFFGPGTRLTVL.

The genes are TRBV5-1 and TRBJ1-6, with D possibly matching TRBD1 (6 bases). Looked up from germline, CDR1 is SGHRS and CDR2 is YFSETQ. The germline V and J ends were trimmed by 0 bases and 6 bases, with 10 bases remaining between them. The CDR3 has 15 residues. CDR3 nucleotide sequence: TGCGCCAGCAGCTTGGCTGGGGGCGGTAATTCACCCCTCCACTTT. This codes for CASSLAGGGNSPLHF.

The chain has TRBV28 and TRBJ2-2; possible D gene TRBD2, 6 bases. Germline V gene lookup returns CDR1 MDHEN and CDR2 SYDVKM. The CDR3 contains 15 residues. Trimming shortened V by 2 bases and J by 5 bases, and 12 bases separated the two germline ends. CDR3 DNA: TGTGCCAGCAGTTTAGGAGGGAGTGGGACCGGGGAGCTGTTTTTT. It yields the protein CASSLGGSGTGELFF.

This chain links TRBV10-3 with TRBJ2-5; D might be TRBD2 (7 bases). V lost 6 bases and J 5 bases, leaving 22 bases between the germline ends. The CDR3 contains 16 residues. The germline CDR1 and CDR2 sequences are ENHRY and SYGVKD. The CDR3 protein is CAIRKGGGSDLETQYF. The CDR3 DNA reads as TGTGCCATCAGGAAGGGGGGCGGGAGTGATTTGGAGACCCAGTACTTC.

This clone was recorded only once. CDR3 bases: TGCAGCGTTTTCACAGTGAACACTGAAGCTTTCTTT. This codes for CSVFTVNTEAFF. J is TRBJ1-1 and V is TRBV29-1; D gene unclear. V lost 5 bases and J 0 bases, leaving 7 bases between the germline ends. The CDR3 contains 12 residues. Germline-derived CDR1 and CDR2 are SQVTM and ANQGSEA.

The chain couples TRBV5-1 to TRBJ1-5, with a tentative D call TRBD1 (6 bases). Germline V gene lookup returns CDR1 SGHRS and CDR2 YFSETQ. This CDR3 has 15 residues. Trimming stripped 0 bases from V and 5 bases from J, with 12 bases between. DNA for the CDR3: TGCGCCAGCAGCTTGGAGGCAGGGGATTATCAGCCCCAGCATTTT. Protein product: CASSLEAGDYQPQHF.

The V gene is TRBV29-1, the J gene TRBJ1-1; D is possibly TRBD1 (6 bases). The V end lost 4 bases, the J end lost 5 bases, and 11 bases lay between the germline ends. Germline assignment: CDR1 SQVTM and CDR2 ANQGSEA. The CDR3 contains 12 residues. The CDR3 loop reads CSVVGGRTEAFF. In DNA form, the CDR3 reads TGCAGCGTTGTGGGGGGCCGGACTGAAGCTTTCTTT.

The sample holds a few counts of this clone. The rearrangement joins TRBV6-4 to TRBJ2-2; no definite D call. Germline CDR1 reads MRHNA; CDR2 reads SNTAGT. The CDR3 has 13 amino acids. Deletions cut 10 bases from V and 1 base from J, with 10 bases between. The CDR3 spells CAKSTLNTGELFF. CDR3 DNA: TGTGCCAAGAGTACTTTGAACACCGGGGAGCTGTTTTTT.

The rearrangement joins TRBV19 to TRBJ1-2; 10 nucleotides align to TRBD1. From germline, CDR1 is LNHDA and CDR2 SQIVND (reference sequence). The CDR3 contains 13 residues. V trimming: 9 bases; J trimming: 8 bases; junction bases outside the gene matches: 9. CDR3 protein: CASTDDRGLGYTF. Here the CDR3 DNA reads TGTGCCAGCACGGATGACAGGGGGCTCGGCTACACCTTC. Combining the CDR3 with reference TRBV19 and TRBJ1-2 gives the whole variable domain DGGITQSPKYLFRKEGQNVTLSCEQNLNHDAMYWYRQDPGQGLRLIYYSQIVNDFQKGDIAEGYSVSREKKESFPLTVTSAQKNPTAFYLCASTDDRGLGYTFGSGTRLTVV.

The CDR3 protein is CASSYRGASTDTQYF. CDR3 DNA sequence: TGTGCCAGCAGTTACCGGGGAGCTAGCACAGATACGCAGTATTTT. The genes are TRBV6-2 or TRBV6-3 and TRBJ2-3; D possibly corresponds to TRBD2 (5 bases). Germline lookup yields CDR1 MNHEY and CDR2 SVGEGT. The CDR3 totals 15 residues. V lost 2 bases, J lost 0 bases, and 9 bases lay in between.

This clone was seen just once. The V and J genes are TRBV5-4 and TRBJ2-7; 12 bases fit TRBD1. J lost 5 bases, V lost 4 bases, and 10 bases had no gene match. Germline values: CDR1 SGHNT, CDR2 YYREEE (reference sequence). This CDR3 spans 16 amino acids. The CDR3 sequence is CASSPWDRGRDNEQYF. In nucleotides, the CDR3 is TGTGCCAGCAGCCCATGGGACAGGGGGCGCGACAACGAGCAGTACTTC.

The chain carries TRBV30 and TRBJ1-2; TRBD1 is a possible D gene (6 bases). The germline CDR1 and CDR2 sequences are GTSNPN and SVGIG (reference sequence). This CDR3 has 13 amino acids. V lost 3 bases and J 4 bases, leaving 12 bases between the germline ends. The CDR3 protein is CAWRKQGGYGYTF. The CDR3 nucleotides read TGTGCCTGGAGGAAACAGGGAGGCTATGGCTACACCTTC.

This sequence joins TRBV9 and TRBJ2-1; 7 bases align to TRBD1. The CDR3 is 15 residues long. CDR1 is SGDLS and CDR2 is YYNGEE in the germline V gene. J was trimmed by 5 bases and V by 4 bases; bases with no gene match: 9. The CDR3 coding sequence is TGTGCCAGCAGCTACAGGGGTTCTTCTAACAATGAGCAGTTCTTC. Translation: CASSYRGSSNNEQFF.